The 14 T cell receptor beta chains in this list originate from one sample, sequenced in a study of blood T cell repertoires in COVID-19. Libraries were prepared by immunoSEQ multiplex PCR; TCRdb keeps only in-frame clonotypes and omits some of them. The table shows fewer than 300,000 clones, with approximately 82% occurring only once. The sequencing input was peripheral blood. These receptors all come from a woman under 30 with acute or convalescent COVID-19.

This sequence joins TRBV3-1 (or the pseudogene TRBV3-2) and TRBJ1-6; tentative D call: TRBD1 (6 bases). The germline V and J ends were trimmed by 4 bases and 5 bases, with 9 bases remaining between them. There are 14 residues in the CDR3. Germline assignment: CDR1 LGHDT and CDR2 YNNKEL (reference sequence). Written as DNA, the CDR3 is TGTGCCAGCAGCCCACAGGGCGATAATTCACCCCTCCACTTT. Amino acids: CASSPQGDNSPLHF.

This chain connects TRBV4-1 to TRBJ2-2; 7 bases are shared with TRBD1. J gave up 1 base and V 4 bases, and 6 bases lay outside the gene matches. This CDR3 contains 16 residues. Germline V gene lookup returns CDR1 MGHRA and CDR2 YSYEKL. CDR3 sequence reads: CASSRSGQMNTGELFF. The CDR3, as DNA: TGCGCCAGCAGCCGCTCGGGACAGATGAACACCGGGGAGCTGTTTTTT.

This clone came up once. The genes are TRBV30 and TRBJ2-7; 11 nucleotides align to TRBD2. The CDR3 runs to 14 residues. The V gene end was trimmed by 3 bases and the J gene end by 5 bases; junction bases not matched to a gene: 6. Germline CDR1 and CDR2: GTSNPN and SVGIG (reference sequence). CDR3 residues: CAWSPSGRNDEQYF. DNA of the CDR3: TGTGCCTGGAGCCCTAGCGGGAGGAACGACGAGCAGTACTTC.

This chain uses TRBV28 with TRBJ1-1, with D possibly TRBD1 on 5 matching bases. Trimming pared 2 bases from V and 6 bases from J, leaving 13 bases between. The CDR3 is 14 amino acids. Germline V gene lookup returns CDR1 MDHEN and CDR2 SYDVKM. The CDR3 spells CASSLQRRGAEAFF. CDR3 DNA sequence: TGTGCCAGCAGTTTACAGCGGCGGGGCGCTGAAGCTTTCTTT. Full variable domain (rest looked up from reference TRBV28 and TRBJ1-1): DVKVTQSSRYLVKRTGEKVFLECVQDMDHENMFWYRQDPGLGLRLIYFSYDVKMKEKGDIPEGYSVSREKKERFSLILESASTNQTSMYLCASSLQRRGAEAFFGQGTRLTVV.

The J gene is TRBJ1-4, the V gene TRBV7-2; D not resolved. Trimming left V 1 base short and J 5 bases short, with 11 bases between. Looked up from germline, CDR1 is SGHTA and CDR2 is FQGNSA. The CDR3 is 15 residues long. The CDR3 coding sequence is TGTGCCAGCAGCTTAGGTGGGCAGAACAATGAAAAACTGTTTTTT. Translation gives CASSLGGQNNEKLFF.

The chain's CDR3 is CASSRSGGWNEKLFF. CDR3 DNA sequence: TGTGCCAGCAGTCGGTCAGGGGGTTGGAATGAAAAACTGTTTTTT. J is TRBJ1-4 and V is TRBV6-5, with TRBD1 matching over 7 bases. V lost 5 bases to trimming and J lost 5 bases; unmatched junction nucleotides: 8. CDR3 length equals 15 residues. Germline-derived CDR1 and CDR2 are MNHEY and SVGAGI.

The chain uses TRBV27 and TRBJ2-7; D unresolved. The CDR3 runs to 14 residues. Looked up from germline, CDR1 is MNHEY and CDR2 is SMNVEV (reference sequence). V gave up 3 bases and J gave up 0 bases, with 9 bases separating them. The CDR3 DNA reads as TGTGCCAGCAGTTTGGTACAAAACTCCTACGAGCAGTACTTC. It encodes CASSLVQNSYEQYF.

This clone was seen a few times. V gene TRBV18 combines with J gene TRBJ2-3; no firm D call. This CDR3 comprises 15 residues. The germline V and J ends were trimmed by 1 base and 1 base, with 9 bases remaining between them. CDR1 KGHSH and CDR2 LQKENI come from the germline V gene. The CDR3 nucleotides are TGTGCCAGCTCACCACAAAATACGGGCACAGATACGCAGTATTTT. Its protein is CASSPQNTGTDTQYF.

The rearrangement uses TRBV9 and TRBJ1-2; weak D call: TRBD1 (5 bases). Trimming pared 0 bases from V and 2 bases from J, leaving 14 bases between. The CDR3 spans 16 residues. Germline V gives CDR1 SGDLS, CDR2 YYNGEE. CDR3 in amino acids: CASSVGGGAANYGYTF. The CDR3 DNA reads as TGTGCCAGCAGCGTAGGGGGTGGGGCAGCCAACTATGGCTACACCTTC.

The rearrangement uses TRBV5-1 and TRBJ2-2, with D possibly being TRBD2 (5 bases). This CDR3 spans 16 amino acids. V was shortened by 0 bases and J by 6 bases, with 15 bases between the two germline ends. Germline assignment: CDR1 SGHRS and CDR2 YFSETQ. The chain's CDR3 is CASSLAGRGGAGELFF. CDR3 coding DNA: TGCGCCAGCAGCTTGGCGGGGAGAGGTGGCGCCGGGGAGCTGTTTTTT.

V and J are TRBV7-9 and TRBJ2-2; perhaps TRBD1 as D (5 bases). With 1 base removed from V and 5 bases from J, the gap between germline ends came to 8 bases. CDR3 size: 14 residues. In germline, CDR1 is SEHNR, CDR2 FQNEAQ (reference sequence). The CDR3 region is CASSLDRQTGELFF. The CDR3 DNA reads as TGTGCCAGCAGCTTAGACAGACAGACCGGGGAGCTGTTTTTT.

The rearrangement uses TRBV7-2 and TRBJ2-7; 7 nucleotides align to TRBD1. CDR1 and CDR2 (germline): SGHTA, FQGNSA. The CDR3 spans 14 residues. V shed 7 bases and J 2 bases; nucleotides not matched to a gene: 8. The DNA for the CDR3 is TGTGCCAGCAACCGGCCGGGACAGACCTACGAGCAGTACTTC. This encodes CASNRPGQTYEQYF.

V usage is TRBV5-1 and J usage is TRBJ2-7; 10 bases align to TRBD2. From germline, CDR1 is SGHRS and CDR2 YFSETQ. After removal of 3 bases from V and 1 base from J, the junction contained 7 bases not matched to a gene. The CDR3 runs to 16 residues. The CDR3 region is CASSWRLAGASYEQYF. DNA for the CDR3: TGCGCCAGCAGCTGGAGGCTAGCGGGGGCTTCCTACGAGCAGTACTTC.

This clone was picked up a small number of times. J is TRBJ1-2 and V is TRBV20-1; D call uncertain. This CDR3 has 8 amino acids. Trimming stripped 8 bases from V and 7 bases from J, with 5 bases between. In germline, CDR1 is DFQATT, CDR2 SNEGSKA (reference sequence). In DNA, the CDR3 is TGCAGTATTCTTGGCTACACCTTC. This gives the protein CSILGYTF.